This record concerns one T cell receptor beta chain sequence. Its antigen is undetermined. The PCR contained 60 Vbeta and 13 Jbeta primers. Only in-frame clones appear in the TCRdb table, and some are missing; sequencing was by immunoSEQ multiplex PCR. Of approximately 120,000 clones in the sample, roughly 77% were seen once. This entry is derived from a study of cytomegalovirus exposure and HLA in healthy donors. Study background: In an early release, HLA-typed donors contributed tens of millions of unique TCR sequences.

V dropped 3 bases and J dropped 2 bases, with 15 bases sitting between them. The CDR3 sequence is 15 residues long. Germline-derived CDR1 and CDR2 are SGHDT and YYEEEE. Study-wide findings and caveats: TCR beta V segments were, for the most part, productive about 87% or about 30% of the time in an earlier analysis. Analyses of presence and absence presupposed an approximately uniform sequencing depth across donors. Only CMV serostatus was available as immune exposure information.

The gene calls are TRBV5-6 and TRBJ2-7; TRBD1 is a possible D gene (5 bases). This sequence was found in a man aged 18 to 30 in good health and CMV-seronegative. The source material was PBMCs. The chain's CDR3 is CASSWYGRQTYEQYF. DNA for the CDR3: TGTGCCAGCAGCTGGTACGGCAGACAGACCTACGAGCAGTACTTC.